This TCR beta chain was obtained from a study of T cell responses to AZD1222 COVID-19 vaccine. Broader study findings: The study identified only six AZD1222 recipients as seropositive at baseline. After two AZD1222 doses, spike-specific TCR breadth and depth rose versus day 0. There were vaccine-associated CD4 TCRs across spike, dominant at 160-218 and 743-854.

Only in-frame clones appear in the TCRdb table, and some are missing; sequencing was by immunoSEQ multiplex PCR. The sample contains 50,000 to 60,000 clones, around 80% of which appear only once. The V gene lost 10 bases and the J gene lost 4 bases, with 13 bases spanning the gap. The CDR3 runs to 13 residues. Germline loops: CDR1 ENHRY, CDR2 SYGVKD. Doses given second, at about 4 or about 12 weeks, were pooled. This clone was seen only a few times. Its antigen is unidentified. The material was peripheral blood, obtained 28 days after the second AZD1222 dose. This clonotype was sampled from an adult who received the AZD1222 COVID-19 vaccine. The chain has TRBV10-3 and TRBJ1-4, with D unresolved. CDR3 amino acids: CATRERNNEKLFF. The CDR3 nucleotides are TGTGCCACTAGGGAACGGAATAATGAAAAACTGTTTTTT.